Below are 24 T cell receptor beta chains sequenced from a single sample in a study of cytomegalovirus exposure and HLA in healthy donors. The PCR was carried out with 60 Vbeta primers and 13 Jbeta primers. Clones were read by immunoSEQ multiplex PCR, and TCRdb kept only the in-frame ones, dropping some. The data show some 100,000 clones, around 80% seen once. Sequenced material: PBMCs. These receptors all stem from a male donor in good health and CMV-seropositive.

This sequence joins TRBV6-1 and TRBJ2-5; 7 bases match TRBD1. This CDR3 is built from 15 residues. The V segment lost 1 base and the J segment 5 bases; nucleotides outside the gene matches: 7. CDR1 and CDR2 from the germline V gene are MNHNS and SASEGT. As DNA, the CDR3 is TGTGCCAGCAGTGAAGTAGGGGGCCCCGGGGAGACCCAGTACTTC. Its translation is CASSEVGGPGETQYF.

The chain carries TRBV5-4 and TRBJ1-3, with D possibly TRBD1 on 6 matching bases. This CDR3 region has 18 residues. V gave up 4 bases and J gave up 3 bases, with 23 bases separating them. Germline CDR1 is SGHNT and CDR2 is YYREEE (reference sequence). The DNA of the CDR3 is TGTGCCAGCAGCCCCGGGGGGGGCACGGGGATACTTGGAAACACCATATATTTT. Residues: CASSPGGGTGILGNTIYF.

This chain joins TRBV7-9 and TRBJ2-1; 8 bases line up with TRBD2. Germline V gene sequence: CDR1 SEHNR, CDR2 FQNEAQ (reference sequence). V gave up 7 bases and J gave up 1 base; unmatched junction bases: 9. The length of the CDR3 is 16 residues. CDR3 sequence reads: CASTQWAGGSYNEQFF. The CDR3 nucleotides are TGTGCCAGCACCCAATGGGCGGGGGGATCCTACAATGAGCAGTTCTTC.

The V gene is TRBV18, the J gene TRBJ2-7; tentatively, D is TRBD2 (7 bases). CDR1 KGHSH and CDR2 LQKENI come from the germline V gene. The CDR3 length is 15 residues. V was trimmed by 0 bases and J by 7 bases, leaving 16 bases between them. The CDR3 nucleotides read TGTGCCAGCTCACCACCGGGGGGGCTGTCGCGGGAGCAGTACTTC. This encodes CASSPPGGLSREQYF. Drawing the rest from reference TRBV18 and TRBJ2-7, the complete variable domain is NAGVMQNPRHLVRRRGQEARLRCSPMKGHSHVYWYRQLPEEGLKFMVYLQKENIIDESGMPKERFSAEFPKEGPSILRIQQVVRGDSAAYFCASSPPGGLSREQYFGPGTRLTVT.

The chain employs TRBV5-1 and TRBJ2-5; D remains ambiguous. The CDR3 extends over 12 amino acids. V was cut by 6 bases and J by 2 bases, with 8 bases left in between. Germline CDR1 and CDR2: SGHRS and YFSETQ. This chain's CDR3 is CASKRLQETQYF. The CDR3 DNA follows: TGCGCCAGCAAACGACTTCAAGAGACCCAGTACTTC. Variable domain in full (rest from reference TRBV5-1 and TRBJ2-5): KAGVTQTPRYLIKTRGQQVTLSCSPISGHRSVSWYQQTPGQGLQFLFEYFSETQRNKGNFPGRFSGRQFSNSRSEMNVSTLELGDSALYLCASKRLQETQYFGPGTRLLVL.

The CDR3 spells CASSLDGQVSNQPQHF. CDR3 in DNA: TGTGCCAGCAGCTTAGACGGCCAGGTTAGCAATCAGCCCCAGCATTTT. This chain uses TRBV7-2 with TRBJ1-5; D call uncertain. Trimming pared 1 base from V and 0 bases from J, leaving 10 bases between. Germline values: CDR1 SGHTA, CDR2 FQGNSA. This CDR3 region has 16 residues.

In its sample, this clone was seen a few times. One junction end does not reproduce the germline sequence, and a read error may be involved. The CDR3 bases are TGTGCTAGCAGCGACCAGGGGGTAGCCGGGGAGCTGTTTTTT. Protein sequence: CASSDQGVAGELFF. The chain joins TRBV7-7 to TRBJ2-2, with TRBD1 matching 7 bases. The CDR3 is 14 residues long. The germline gives CDR1 SSHAT, CDR2 FNYEAQ (reference sequence).

The chain links TRBV11-2 to TRBJ2-2, with TRBD1 matching over 8 bases. The J segment lost 4 bases and the V segment lost 3 bases, leaving 4 bases of the junction unmatched. In germline, CDR1 is SGHAT, CDR2 FQNNGV. CDR3 length equals 15 residues. As DNA, the CDR3 is TGTGCCAGCAGCTTCGGGACAGGAAGCACCGGGGAGCTGTTTTTT. Translated: CASSFGTGSTGELFF. Based on the CDR3 plus reference TRBV11-2 and TRBJ2-2, the full variable domain is EAGVAQSPRYKIIEKRQSVAFWCNPISGHATLYWYQQILGQGPKLLIQFQNNGVVDDSQLPKDRFSAERLKGVDSTLKIQPAKLEDSAVYLCASSFGTGSTGELFFGEGSRLTVL.

This clone is a singleton in its sample. The chain couples TRBV7-6 to TRBJ1-1; D uncertain. In germline, CDR1 is SGHVS, CDR2 FNYEAQ. The CDR3 is 16 residues long. Trimming took off 5 bases at V and 0 bases at J, with 16 bases between the two ends. The CDR3 is CASSLRPRTVNTEAFF. CDR3 in DNA: TGTGCCAGCAGCCTCCGACCGCGTACAGTGAACACTGAAGCTTTCTTT.

This sequence joins TRBV11-1 and TRBJ1-2, with a tentative D call TRBD1 (5 bases). CDR1 SGHAT and CDR2 FQDESV come from the germline V gene (reference sequence). The CDR3 spans 13 residues. V was trimmed by 2 bases and J by 8 bases, leaving 12 bases between them. Here the CDR3 reads CASSLQGLEGYTF. The CDR3 coding sequence is TGTGCCAGCAGCTTACAGGGTTTGGAGGGCTACACCTTC.

The CDR3 loop is CASSPRASGGSYEQYF. CDR3 sequence (DNA): TGTGCCAGCTCACCACGCGCTAGCGGGGGTTCCTACGAGCAGTACTTC. The chain combines TRBV18 with TRBJ2-7, with 10 bases that match TRBD2. The CDR3 has 16 residues. Germline V gene sequence: CDR1 KGHSH, CDR2 LQKENI. Losses at the gene ends were 1 base for V and 1 base for J; bases not matched to a gene: 4.

This clone was counted a few times. The J gene is TRBJ1-5, the V gene TRBV19; 9 positions agree with TRBD1. The trim removed 5 bases at V and 1 base at J, leaving 9 bases unmatched. CDR3 size: 17 residues. Per the germline V gene, CDR1 is LNHDA and CDR2 is SQIVND (reference sequence). The CDR3 nucleotides are TGTGCCAGTAGTGCTTCCGGGACAGGGACCAGCAATCAGCCCCAGCATTTT. Protein: CASSASGTGTSNQPQHF.

In this sample, this clone turned up a few times. The rearrangement uses TRBV19 and TRBJ2-2; 9 nucleotides align to TRBD1. This CDR3 has 16 residues. Germline V gives CDR1 LNHDA, CDR2 SQIVND (reference sequence). Trimming removed 1 base from V and 3 bases from J; junction bases left unmatched: 3. The CDR3: CASSIGGQGDTGELFF. CDR3 DNA: TGTGCCAGTAGTATAGGGGGACAGGGTGACACCGGGGAGCTGTTTTTT. Full variable domain (rest looked up from reference TRBV19 and TRBJ2-2): DGGITQSPKYLFRKEGQNVTLSCEQNLNHDAMYWYRQDPGQGLRLIYYSQIVNDFQKGDIAEGYSVSREKKESFPLTVTSAQKNPTAFYLCASSIGGQGDTGELFFGEGSRLTVL.

This clone was seen once. The rearrangement links TRBV5-1 to TRBJ1-5, with a weak D call TRBD1 (5 bases). The germline V gene encodes CDR1 SGHRS and CDR2 YFSETQ. The CDR3 length is 14 residues. Between the trimmed V and J ends, which lost 0 bases and 2 bases, there was a span of 6 bases. CDR3 amino acids: CASSLVGGNQPQHF. CDR3 bases: TGCGCCAGCAGCTTGGTAGGGGGCAATCAGCCCCAGCATTTT.

This rearrangement joins TRBV4-2 to TRBJ2-5; 8 bases agree with TRBD2. Germline V gene lookup returns CDR1 LGHNA and CDR2 YNFKEQ. The length of the CDR3 is 15 residues. V shed 0 bases, J shed 3 bases, and the junction held 3 bases outside the gene matches. The CDR3 region has the DNA TGTGCCAGCAGCCAAGAGACAGCGGGGGAAGAGACCCAGTACTTC. This gives the protein CASSQETAGEETQYF.

The V gene is TRBV30, the J gene TRBJ1-1, with D possibly matching TRBD1 (5 bases). Per the germline V gene, CDR1 is GTSNPN and CDR2 is SVGIG (reference sequence). Trimming shortened V by 4 bases and J by 5 bases, and 14 bases separated the two germline ends. The length of the CDR3 is 13 residues. CDR3: CAWNPQQVTEAFF. DNA for the CDR3: TGTGCCTGGAACCCCCAACAGGTAACTGAAGCTTTCTTT.

CDR3 in amino acids: CASGLPGGNTIYF. In DNA, the CDR3 is TGTGCTAGTGGTTTGCCGGGGGGAAACACCATATATTTT. The chain has TRBV12-5 and TRBJ1-3; D not resolved. There are 13 residues in the CDR3. V lost 2 bases to trimming and J lost 4 bases, with 6 bases between them. The germline CDR1 and CDR2 sequences are LGHNT and FRNRAP.

The chain combines TRBV10-1 with TRBJ2-1; possibly TRBD2 for D (6 bases). CDR3 length: 15 amino acids. Trimming removed 4 bases from V and 0 bases from J, with 10 bases in between. The germline CDR1 and CDR2 sequences are WNHNN and SYGVQD (reference sequence). CDR3 DNA: TGCGCCAGCAGTGCGGCGGGGCGCTCCTACAATGAGCAGTTCTTC. Translation: CASSAAGRSYNEQFF.

This clone was seen a handful of times. The chain couples TRBV4-1 to TRBJ2-1; weak D call: TRBD2 (6 bases). The V gene lost 2 bases and the J gene lost 0 bases, with 8 bases spanning the gap. The CDR3 is made up of 15 amino acids. The germline gives CDR1 MGHRA, CDR2 YSYEKL. The CDR3 DNA sequence: TGCGCCAGCAGCCAACGGGGGAGCTCCTACAATGAGCAGTTCTTC. Its protein product is CASSQRGSSYNEQFF.

To note about this clone: One end of the junction fails to match germline, which may point to a read error. Other DNA sequences from this sample encode an identical CDR3 as well. V and J are TRBV4-1 and TRBJ2-7, with 8 bases aligning to TRBD2. This CDR3 spans 16 amino acids. Germline CDR1 reads MGHRA; CDR2 reads YSYEKL. CDR3 in DNA: TGCGCTAGCAGCCAAACCGGGGGGGCGGGTTACTACGAGCAGTACTTC. Translation: CASSQTGGAGYYEQYF.

The V gene is TRBV13, the J gene TRBJ1-2; D not certain. Germline CDR1 PRHDT, CDR2 FYEKMQ (reference sequence). This CDR3 has 13 residues. Deletions cut 2 bases from V and 7 bases from J, with 11 bases between. The CDR3 is CASSLNPGSGYTF. DNA for the CDR3: TGTGCCAGCAGCTTAAATCCGGGGAGTGGCTACACCTTC.

This clone was seen a single time. V and J are TRBV14 and TRBJ2-7, with D perhaps matching TRBD1 (6 bases). The germline V gene encodes CDR1 SGHDN and CDR2 FVKESK. The CDR3 consists of 16 residues. Trimming took 3 bases from V and 7 from J, leaving 22 bases between them. CDR3 sequence: CASSHTPGRGNPEQYF. The CDR3 DNA sequence: TGTGCCAGCAGCCACACGCCAGGCAGGGGCAATCCTGAGCAGTACTTC. Full variable domain (remainder filled in from reference TRBV14 and TRBJ2-7): EAGVTQFPSHSVIEKGQTVTLRCDPISGHDNLYWYRRVMGKEIKFLLHFVKESKQDESGMPNNRFLAERTGGTYSTLKVQPAELEDSGVYFCASSHTPGRGNPEQYFGPGTRLTVT.

The V gene is TRBV15, the J gene TRBJ2-7; D is perhaps TRBD1 (5 bases). The CDR3 is 15 residues long. Germline V gene lookup returns CDR1 LNHNV and CDR2 YYDKDF (reference sequence). The V end was cut by 4 bases, the J end by 6 bases, with 19 bases between. CDR3 in DNA: TGTGCCACCAGCATTCTAGGGTCCTCAAGGGGCGAGCAGTACTTC. Protein sequence: CATSILGSSRGEQYF.

This sequence joins TRBV2 and TRBJ1-1; the D is unclear. Trimming stripped 2 bases from V and 10 bases from J, with 8 bases between. Germline CDR1 reads SNHLY; CDR2 reads FYNNEI. CDR3 size: 11 residues. Written as DNA, the CDR3 is TGTGCCAGCAGTGAAAGGCGACTAGCTTTCTTT. It translates to CASSERRLAFF.